This passage covers 10 T cell receptor beta chains from one sample sequenced in a study of blood T cell repertoires in COVID-19. Assay: immunoSEQ multiplex PCR; the TCRdb copy retains only in-frame clones and omits some. Of about 90,000 clones listed, around three quarters are singletons. The sequenced material came from peripheral blood. These receptor sequences come from a woman aged 70-85 years with acute or convalescent COVID-19.

This sequence joins TRBV19 and TRBJ1-1; the D gene is possibly TRBD1 (6 bases). The V end lost 8 bases, the J end lost 2 bases, and 18 bases lay between the germline ends. Germline-derived CDR1 and CDR2 are LNHDA and SQIVND (reference sequence). CDR3 length equals 15 residues. The CDR3 sequence is CASYYTGTQNTEAFF. CDR3 coding DNA: TGTGCCAGTTATTATACCGGGACACAAAACACTGAAGCTTTCTTT.

The V and J genes are TRBV11-1 and TRBJ1-2; TRBD1 agrees at 7 bases. V lost 5 bases to trimming and J lost 2 bases; unmatched junction nucleotides: 2. Germline lookup yields CDR1 SGHAT and CDR2 FQDESV (reference sequence). The CDR3 sequence is 13 residues long. CDR3: CASSPGQNYGYTF. In DNA, the CDR3 is TGTGCCAGCAGCCCGGGACAGAACTATGGCTACACCTTC. The full variable domain, in which reference TRBV11-1 and TRBJ1-2 provide the parts outside the CDR3, is EAEVAQSPRYKITEKSQAVAFWCDPISGHATLYWYRQILGQGPELLVQFQDESVVDDSQLPKDRFSAERLKGVDSTLKIQPAELGDSAMYLCASSPGQNYGYTFGSGTRLTVV.

The chain recombines TRBV9 with TRBJ2-2; 10 bases align to TRBD1. Germline V gives CDR1 SGDLS, CDR2 YYNGEE. The ends lost 0 bases at V and 6 bases at J; junction bases unmatched: 5. The CDR3 runs to 16 residues. This CDR3 reads CASSVATGGASGELFF. The CDR3 nucleotides are TGTGCCAGCAGCGTAGCGACAGGGGGCGCCTCCGGGGAGCTGTTTTTT.

CDR3 sequence (DNA): TGTGCCAGCAGTTTTTTGGGGAGGGGTGAGCAGTTCTTC. Its translation: CASSFLGRGEQFF. The chain joins TRBV28 to TRBJ2-1; 7 bases fit TRBD2. CDR3 length: 13 amino acids. V lost 3 bases and J lost 9; bases outside the gene matches: 5. CDR1 and CDR2 (germline): MDHEN, SYDVKM.

The V gene is TRBV28, the J gene TRBJ2-1, with 10 bases matching TRBD2. Trimming took 6 bases from V and 3 from J; bases not matched to a gene: 8. The CDR3 is 16 amino acids. The germline V gene has CDR1 MDHEN and CDR2 SYDVKM. DNA for the CDR3: TGTGCCAGCAGGCCGGGACTAGCGAATCTCTACAATGAGCAGTTCTTC. Its protein is CASRPGLANLYNEQFF.

CDR3: CASSLHNTDTQYF. DNA of the CDR3: TGTGCCAGCAGCTTACACAACACAGATACGCAGTATTTT. This rearrangement joins TRBV11-3 to TRBJ2-3; D is unresolved. This CDR3 contains 13 residues. Trimming cost V 2 bases and J 2 bases, with 5 bases left between them. CDR1 SGHNT and CDR2 YENEEA come from the germline V gene.

J is TRBJ1-2 and V is TRBV11-3, with 9 bases aligning to TRBD1. The CDR3 consists of 16 residues. V lost 9 bases, J lost 1 base, and 12 bases stayed unmatched. Germline V gene sequence: CDR1 SGHNT, CDR2 YENEEA. The CDR3 loop reads CASVPGQGPLNYGYTF. The CDR3 DNA is TGTGCCAGTGTCCCGGGACAGGGACCTCTTAACTATGGCTACACCTTC.

The V call is TRBV28, the J call TRBJ2-1, with 10 bases fitting TRBD1. The germline gives CDR1 MDHEN, CDR2 SYDVKM. The CDR3 spans 15 residues. V lost 4 bases to trimming and J lost 5 bases; unmatched junction nucleotides: 5. Here the CDR3 DNA reads TGTGCCAGCAGTTCCCCGGGACAGGGGAACAATGAGCAGTTCTTC. It is translated as CASSSPGQGNNEQFF.

The chain employs TRBV2 and TRBJ1-2; the D gene is possibly TRBD1 (5 bases). This CDR3 is 13 amino acids long. Germline CDR1 is SNHLY and CDR2 is FYNNEI. Trimming cost V 6 bases and J 4 bases, with 12 bases left between them. This CDR3 reads CASRADRLYGYTF. In DNA form, the CDR3 reads TGTGCCAGCAGGGCTGACAGACTCTATGGCTACACCTTC.

The J gene is TRBJ1-1, the V gene TRBV5-6; 7 nucleotides agree with TRBD1. From germline, CDR1 is SGHDT and CDR2 YYEEEE. CDR3 length: 12 residues. V lost 4 bases, J lost 8 bases, and 5 bases stayed unmatched. The DNA of the CDR3 is TGTGCCAGCAGCATTCTACAGGGGGAAGCTTTCTTT. Translated: CASSILQGEAFF.